Each of the 15 T cell receptor beta chains below was sequenced from the same sample in a study of technical replicates of blood from four donors. Method: immunoSEQ multiplex PCR; TCRdb's copy keeps in-frame clones and lacks some. The table has about 81,000 clones, approximately 78% seen once. Sample: PBMCs. The receptors here all came from a human donor in good health. Some clones in this sample may be carry-over from other donors' samples.

The chain employs TRBV4-2 and TRBJ1-6, with 8 bases that match TRBD1. This CDR3 is built from 16 residues. Trimming cost V 4 bases and J 10 bases; bases outside gene matches: 12. The V gene's germline CDR1 is LGHNA and CDR2 YNFKEQ. The CDR3 sequence is CASSLPRGQGASPLHF. The DNA for the CDR3 is TGTGCCAGCAGCCTTCCCAGGGGGCAGGGTGCCTCACCCCTCCACTTT.

The chain combines TRBV7-9 with TRBJ2-1; D is uncertain. The CDR3 runs 12 residues. Germline V lookup: CDR1 SEHNR, CDR2 FQNEAQ (reference sequence). V was trimmed by 4 bases and J by 4 bases, leaving 5 bases between them. The CDR3 DNA reads as TGTGCCAGCAGCTCCACTTACAATGAGCAGTTCTTC. This sequence encodes CASSSTYNEQFF.

This clone appeared many times. The chain uses TRBV19 and TRBJ1-1; the match to TRBD1 covers 10 bases. Trimming took 7 bases from V and 2 from J; bases not matched to a gene: 4. This CDR3 is 14 amino acids long. The germline CDR1 and CDR2 sequences are LNHDA and SQIVND (reference sequence). The CDR3 protein is CASNRQGANTEAFF. The CDR3 coding sequence is TGTGCCAGTAACAGACAGGGGGCCAACACTGAAGCTTTCTTT. The entire variable domain, with the rest obtained from reference TRBV19 and TRBJ1-1, is as follows: DGGITQSPKYLFRKEGQNVTLSCEQNLNHDAMYWYRQDPGQGLRLIYYSQIVNDFQKGDIAEGYSVSREKKESFPLTVTSAQKNPTAFYLCASNRQGANTEAFFGQGTRLTVV.

The chain is built from TRBV6-5 and TRBJ2-3, with a weak D call TRBD1 (5 bases). Germline V gives CDR1 MNHEY, CDR2 SVGAGI. The V gene lost 4 bases and the J gene lost 6 bases, with 14 bases spanning the gap. The CDR3 has 14 residues. Written as DNA, the CDR3 is TGTGCCAGCAGTTCACGTCCCAGGGCGGATACGCAGTATTTT. It yields the protein CASSSRPRADTQYF.

CDR3 coding DNA: TGTGCCTGGACCCCCGGGACTAGCGGACAAGAGACCCAGTACTTC. It encodes CAWTPGTSGQETQYF. The chain joins TRBV30 to TRBJ2-5; 11 positions agree with TRBD2. V was pared by 4 bases and J by 2 bases, with 6 bases of the junction left unmatched. Looked up from germline, CDR1 is GTSNPN and CDR2 is SVGIG (reference sequence). This CDR3 contains 15 residues. The full variable domain, completed using reference TRBV30 and TRBJ2-5, is SQTIHQWPATLVQPVGSPLSLECTVEGTSNPNLYWYRQAAGRGLQLLFYSVGIGQISSEVPQNLSASRPQDRQFILSSKKLLLSDSGFYLCAWTPGTSGQETQYFGPGTRLLVL.

CDR3 DNA sequence: TGTGCCAGCAGTCCATTACCAGGGGAGACCCAGTACTTC. Translation gives CASSPLPGETQYF. This rearrangement joins TRBV27 to TRBJ2-5; TRBD1 might be the D (5 bases). The CDR3 consists of 13 residues. The ends were cut back, 5 bases at V and 5 bases at J, with 12 bases in the middle. Germline CDR1 and CDR2: MNHEY and SMNVEV (reference sequence).

This clone was seen once. V and J are TRBV9 and TRBJ1-2, with 7 bases identical to TRBD1. V shed 3 bases and J 1 base; nucleotides not matched to a gene: 15. The CDR3 is made up of 18 amino acids. The V gene's germline CDR1 is SGDLS and CDR2 YYNGEE. The CDR3 region is CASSGQGINMVVNYGYTF. Written as DNA, the CDR3 is TGTGCCAGCAGCGGACAGGGAATCAACATGGTGGTTAACTATGGCTACACCTTC.

The rearrangement joins TRBV5-4 to TRBJ2-4, with 11 bases lining up with TRBD2. The CDR3 is 15 residues long. J was trimmed by 3 bases and V by 4 bases; bases with no gene match: 3. CDR1 is SGHNT and CDR2 is YYREEE in the germline V gene (reference sequence). The CDR3 DNA reads as TGTGCCAGCAGCCGGGGACTAGCGGACAAAAACATTCAGTACTTC. As protein: CASSRGLADKNIQYF.

The rearrangement joins TRBV7-3 to TRBJ2-7, with 11 bases matching TRBD2. The V segment lost 6 bases and the J segment 3 bases; nucleotides outside the gene matches: 4. Germline loops: CDR1 SGHTA, CDR2 FQGTGA. The CDR3 runs 14 residues. CDR3 in DNA: TGTGCCAGCAGTGTAGCGGGGGGGGGCTACGAGCAGTACTTC. Amino acids: CASSVAGGGYEQYF. The variable domain in full, with the rest retrieved from reference TRBV7-3 and TRBJ2-7, is GAGVSQTPSNKVTEKGKYVELRCDPISGHTALYWYRQSLGQGPEFLIYFQGTGAADDSGLPNDRFFAVRPEGSVSTLKIQRTERGDSAVYLCASSVAGGGYEQYFGPGTRLTVT.

This clone occurred once. The chain links TRBV6-6 to TRBJ2-3; TRBD2 is a possible D gene (7 bases). Trimming pared 7 bases from V and 6 bases from J, leaving 23 bases between. The CDR3 covers 16 residues. CDR1 is MNHNY and CDR2 is SVGAGI in the germline V gene (reference sequence). This CDR3 reads CASTTWVGGGLDTQYF. For the CDR3, the DNA is TGTGCCAGCACCACATGGGTTGGGGGGGGCCTGGATACGCAGTATTTT.

The rearrangement uses TRBV7-2 and TRBJ2-5, with D possibly TRBD2 on 5 matching bases. The CDR3 is 13 residues long. Trimming left V 5 bases short and J 2 bases short, with 9 bases between. CDR1 SGHTA and CDR2 FQGNSA come from the germline V gene. The CDR3 nucleotides are TGTGCCAGCAGCCCGGGGAGTCAAGAGACCCAGTACTTC. Its protein product is CASSPGSQETQYF. The variable domain in full, completed from reference TRBV7-2 and TRBJ2-5, reads GAGVSQSPSNKVTEKGKDVELRCDPISGHTALYWYRQSLGQGLEFLIYFQGNSAPDKSGLPSDRFSAERTGGSVSTLTIQRTQQEDSAVYLCASSPGSQETQYFGPGTRLLVL.

The gene calls are TRBV7-8 and TRBJ2-2; D gene ambiguous. Trimming removed 4 bases at V and 2 bases at J, with 8 bases between. Germline loops: CDR1 SGHVS, CDR2 FQNEAQ. This CDR3 region has 14 residues. Written as DNA, the CDR3 is TGTGCCAGCAGCTCAACAAGAAACACCGGGGAGCTGTTTTTT. It translates to CASSSTRNTGELFF.

The chain recombines TRBV2 with TRBJ2-2, with 9 bases lining up with TRBD2. Germline values: CDR1 SNHLY, CDR2 FYNNEI. CDR3 length: 17 amino acids. V shed 10 bases, J shed 4 bases, and the junction held 16 bases outside the gene matches. CDR3 in DNA: TGTGCCACCACGCCCCGTAGCGGGAGTCGTTCCACCGGGGAGCTGTTTTTT. Translated: CATTPRSGSRSTGELFF.

The chain employs TRBV30 and TRBJ1-5, with D possibly being TRBD1 (5 bases). This CDR3 contains 15 residues. Looked up from germline, CDR1 is GTSNPN and CDR2 is SVGIG (reference sequence). Trimming stripped 1 base from V and 4 bases from J, with 14 bases between. The CDR3 protein is CAWSGGRGTNQPQHF. In DNA, the CDR3 is TGTGCCTGGAGTGGGGGTCGCGGGACTAATCAGCCCCAGCATTTT.

The V gene is TRBV5-1, the J gene TRBJ2-1, with 7 bases matching TRBD1. Germline assignment: CDR1 SGHRS and CDR2 YFSETQ. The J segment lost 1 base and the V segment lost 4 bases, leaving 5 bases of the junction unmatched. The CDR3 is made up of 15 amino acids. The CDR3 coding sequence is TGCGCCAGCAGCCGACAGGGTGGGTCCTACAATGAGCAGTTCTTC. Protein product: CASSRQGGSYNEQFF. Full variable domain (remainder filled in from reference TRBV5-1 and TRBJ2-1): KAGVTQTPRYLIKTRGQQVTLSCSPISGHRSVSWYQQTPGQGLQFLFEYFSETQRNKGNFPGRFSGRQFSNSRSEMNVSTLELGDSALYLCASSRQGGSYNEQFFGPGTRLTVL.